The sequence of this T cell receptor (beta chain) was determined in a study of radiotherapy plus CTLA-4 blockade in lung cancer. Findings and limits, study-wide: Early clone dynamics of blood T cells, plus interferon-beta, reportedly predicted response best.

Patients with chemo-refractory metastatic non-small-cell lung cancer received focal radiation plus CTLA-4 blockade with ipilimumab. Produced via immunoSEQ multiplex PCR; TCRdb's table is partial and in-frame only. The sample consists of about 97,000 clones, about four fifths of them appearing once. Trimming cost V 8 bases and J 1 base, with 14 bases left between them. The germline V gene encodes CDR1 MNHEY and CDR2 SVGAGI. The CDR3 has 14 amino acids. Of note for this clone: Antigen unknown.

This receptor was obtained from a human donor with non-small cell lung cancer who had a partial response to radiotherapy plus ipilimumab. Some clones in this sample may be carry-over from other donors' samples. The starting material was peripheral blood, obtained from a patient treated with radiotherapy plus ipilimumab. The genes are TRBV6-5 and TRBJ1-1; possibly TRBD1 for D (5 bases). CDR3 coding DNA: TGTGCCAGCCGTGGATCGGGGGGGAACACTGAAGCTTTCTTT. Translation: CASRGSGGNTEAFF.